Sequencing of this T cell receptor beta chain was carried out in a study of vaccination and CD4 T cells after COVID-19. The overall study: Six men and four women formed the convalescents, two being Hispanic.

Indicated treatment: 10-day PBMC culture with coronavirus spike peptide pools or control peptides (ViraFEST assay). This CDR3 spans 13 amino acids. Germline CDR1 and CDR2: MNHEY and SVGAGI. V gave up 4 bases and J gave up 10 bases, with 16 bases separating them. As for this clonotype: What it binds is not known.

Cultured CD4+ T cells had their DNA profiled by the Oncomine TCR Beta short-read assay. TCRdb re-called the PCR reads with MiXCR, one entry per CDR3 protein. The repertoire holds 11,000 to 15,000 distinct CDR3 sequences, with less than 25% as singletons. This receptor was obtained from a human donor who had recovered from COVID-19. The chain combines TRBV6-5 with TRBJ1-1; D is ambiguous. The starting material was CD4+ T cells from blood, cultured in vitro, obtained after SARS-CoV-2 vaccination. Here the CDR3 DNA reads TGTGCCAGCAGTTCGACACGGGGTGGAGTAGCTTTCTTT. Its protein product is CASSSTRGGVAFF.